One sample yielded the 4 T cell receptor beta chains listed below, sequenced in a study of Ad26.COV2.S vaccination and SARS-CoV-2 variants. Produced via immunoSEQ multiplex PCR; TCRdb's table is partial and in-frame only. There are roughly 700,000 clones in the sample; around 92% occur only once, and 1.5% lies in the top ten. Treatment meaning: roughly 18 received Ad26.COV2.S at low or high dose, single or two shots; 5 received placebo; per-sample allocation not given. Vaccine and placebo recipients were sampled on day 63 after the first injection. The starting material was peripheral blood, obtained in a trial of Ad26.COV2.S vaccine versus placebo. These receptors all come from a person aged 18-60 years who received the Ad26.COV2.S COVID-19 vaccine or a placebo.

J is TRBJ2-3 and V is TRBV24-1; 8 bases line up with TRBD1. CDR1 is KGHDR and CDR2 is SFDVKD in the germline V gene. Trimming cost V 3 bases and J 0 bases; bases outside gene matches: 4. The CDR3 has 16 residues. The CDR3: CATSDRTGTSTDTQYF. CDR3 DNA: TGTGCCACCAGTGATAGGACAGGGACTAGCACAGATACGCAGTATTTT.

The chain employs TRBV27 and TRBJ2-2; D is unresolved. The V and J ends lost 1 base and 2 bases respectively, with 5 bases between them. The CDR3 has 14 residues. Looked up from germline, CDR1 is MNHEY and CDR2 is SMNVEV (reference sequence). The DNA of the CDR3 is TGTGCCAGCAGTTTATTCCCCAACACCGGGGAGCTGTTTTTT. It codes for CASSLFPNTGELFF.

The J gene is TRBJ1-2, the V gene TRBV3-1 (or the pseudogene TRBV3-2); 7 bases fit TRBD1. This CDR3 comprises 15 residues. Germline assignment: CDR1 LGHDT and CDR2 YNNKEL (reference sequence). Trimming at V came to 0 bases and at J to 6 bases, leaving 7 bases not matched to a gene. For the CDR3, the DNA is TGTGCCAGCAGCCAAGATCCCACAGGGGTGAATGGCTACACCTTC. Translating it yields CASSQDPTGVNGYTF.

The rearrangement links TRBV5-1 to TRBJ2-7; D is possibly TRBD2 (5 bases). From germline, CDR1 is SGHRS and CDR2 YFSETQ. Trimming took 2 bases from V and 3 from J, leaving 12 bases between them. The CDR3 consists of 14 residues. CDR3 in DNA: TGCGCCAGCAGCTTTGGAAATCGGGGCTACGAGCAGTACTTC. This encodes CASSFGNRGYEQYF.